A single TCR beta chain is shown here with its context. These data belong to a study of blood T cell repertoires in COVID-19. Study overall: There were acute and convalescent COVID-19 samples, and they came from the United States, Italy and Spain. PBMCs, B-cell-depleted T cells, or T cells were the source of the cDNA or gDNA that made up the material.

Original methodology: Researchers report that nucleated cell counts were estimated from reference gene primer amplification. Here immunoSEQ multiplex PCR was the method, and the copy in TCRdb shows in-frame clones only, minus some. V and J calls and clone size come straight from that table; D and trimming were deduced from the DNA. In the table there are tens of thousands of clones, 89% of which are singletons. Patients in Seattle were enrolled during active infection, then followed longitudinally. The CDR3 spans 14 residues. After removal of 5 bases from V and 11 bases from J, the junction contained 10 bases not matched to a gene. Germline CDR1 and CDR2: MNHNY and SVGAGI (reference sequence).

The sequenced sample was peripheral blood. The sequence derives from a man in his fifties or sixties with COVID-19, enrolled during active disease. The rearrangement uses TRBV6-6 and TRBJ1-4; 8 bases are shared with TRBD1. The CDR3 DNA follows: TGTGCCAGCAGTATGGACAGGGCAGATGGGAAACTGTTTTTT. Protein: CASSMDRADGKLFF.